This TCR beta chain was recovered during a study of graft-versus-host responses after intestinal transplantation. The CDR3 totals 14 residues. V lost 7 bases and J 2 bases, leaving 14 bases between the germline ends. The germline gives CDR1 SGHRS, CDR2 YFSETQ. This clone has more than one count but fewer than ten. Its antigen is still unknown. Generated by immunoSEQ multiplex PCR, the TCRdb table keeps only in-frame clones and is missing some. The repertoire holds around 15,000 clones, with 80% as singletons. Grafts had their tissue processed, releasing intraepithelial and lamina propria lymphocytes. Findings and limits, study-wide: Recipient marrow held GvH clones, some first seen in ileum or blood.

The sequencing here drew on ileum tissue, taken around 96 days after intestinal transplant. The V and J genes are TRBV5-1 and TRBJ2-3; D is perhaps TRBD2 (6 bases). The clonotype originates from a human patient who received an intestinal transplant, so some T cells may come from the graft donor. The CDR3 protein is CASRGGAITDTQYF. The DNA of the CDR3 is TGCGCCAGCCGAGGAGGGGCAATCACAGATACGCAGTATTTT.